This is a list of T cell receptor beta chains from one sample in a study of cytomegalovirus exposure and HLA in healthy donors. Clones were sequenced by immunoSEQ multiplex PCR, and TCRdb holds only the in-frame ones, with some missing. Of about 99,000 clones listed, about 75% are singletons. The specimen was PBMCs. These receptor sequences come from a man aged 55 to 70 in good health and CMV-seropositive. The CDR3 runs from the conserved cysteine through the conserved F or W. Each record gives: J gene, D gene, clone size, V gene, CDR3 length, CDR3 DNA, CDR3 protein. A D gene is named only where the DNA matches it firmly. Some rows have no size entry. The others give once, few or many, or a class for an expanded clone.

j_gene: TRBJ2-7
d_gene: TRBD1
abundance: .
v_gene: TRBV4-1
len: 15
CDR3nt: TGCGCCAGCAGCCAGGACAGGGCGGGAATATACGAGCAGTACTTC
CDR3aa: CASSQDRAGIYEQYF

j_gene: TRBJ1-1
d_gene: TRBD1
abundance: .
v_gene: TRBV5-4
len: 14
CDR3nt: TGTGCCAGCAGCTCCCCCGGGACAGACAATACGGCTTTCTTT
CDR3aa: CASSSPGTDNTAFF

j_gene: TRBJ2-1
d_gene: .
abundance: .
v_gene: TRBV11-2
len: 13
CDR3nt: TGTGCCAGCAGCTCTGAGGTCTACAATGAGCAGTTCTTC
CDR3aa: CASSSEVYNEQFF

j_gene: TRBJ1-3
d_gene: TRBD1
abundance: .
v_gene: TRBV2
len: 12
CDR3nt: TGTGCCAGGGACAGGGTTGGAAACACCATATATTTT
CDR3aa: CARDRVGNTIYF

j_gene: TRBJ1-6
d_gene: .
abundance: .
v_gene: TRBV2
len: 16
CDR3nt: TGTGCCAGCAGTGAACGGGAAGGTTACTATAATTCACCCCTCCACTTT
CDR3aa: CASSEREGYYNSPLHF

j_gene: TRBJ1-2
d_gene: .
abundance: .
v_gene: TRBV28
len: 12
CDR3nt: TGTGCCAGCAGTTTATTGGCAGGTACTCTGACCTTC
CDR3aa: CASSLLAGTLTF

j_gene: TRBJ2-4
d_gene: TRBD1
abundance: .
v_gene: TRBV5-4
len: 13
CDR3nt: TGTGCCAGCAGCCCTGGGACAGGGAACATTCAGTACTTC
CDR3aa: CASSPGTGNIQYF

j_gene: TRBJ1-1
d_gene: .
abundance: .
v_gene: TRBV19
len: 14
CDR3nt: TGTGCCAGTAGTATAGGCAGGGTACGCACTGAAGCTTTCTTT
CDR3aa: CASSIGRVRTEAFF

j_gene: TRBJ1-5
d_gene: TRBD1
abundance: medium-sized
v_gene: TRBV4-1
len: 15
CDR3nt: TGCGCCAGCAGCCAGACGAGACAGGGGGGACAGCCCCAGCATTTT
CDR3aa: CASSQTRQGGQPQHF

j_gene: TRBJ2-7
d_gene: TRBD1
abundance: once
v_gene: TRBV4-1
len: 17
CDR3nt: TGCGCCAGCAGCCAAGATAGGAATCCCGGGACAGGGGGAGAGCAGTACTTC
CDR3aa: CASSQDRNPGTGGEQYF

j_gene: TRBJ1-4
d_gene: .
abundance: .
v_gene: TRBV7-2
len: 17
CDR3nt: TGTGCCAGCAGCTTAATTGGGGGGAGGGCAACTAATGAAAAACTGTTTTTT
CDR3aa: CASSLIGGRATNEKLFF

j_gene: TRBJ1-1
d_gene: .
abundance: few
v_gene: TRBV5-4
len: 15
CDR3nt: TGTGCCAGCAGCCCCCAGACACGCCTGAACACTGAAGCTTTCTTT
CDR3aa: CASSPQTRLNTEAFF

j_gene: TRBJ1-2
d_gene: .
abundance: once
v_gene: TRBV6-5
len: 13
CDR3nt: TGTGCCAGCAGGAGACTCAGTGGGTATGGCTACACCTTC
CDR3aa: CASRRLSGYGYTF

j_gene: TRBJ2-5
d_gene: TRBD2
abundance: few
v_gene: TRBV7-6
len: 19
CDR3nt: TGTGCCAGCAGCTTAGTATGGCGGACTAGCGGGGGGGCCGGGGAGACCCAGTACTTC
CDR3aa: CASSLVWRTSGGAGETQYF

j_gene: TRBJ2-3
d_gene: TRBD2
abundance: .
v_gene: TRBV19
len: 15
CDR3nt: TGTGCCAGTAGCCTAGCGGGCGCAAGCAGGGATACGCAGTATTTT
CDR3aa: CASSLAGASRDTQYF

j_gene: TRBJ1-3
d_gene: .
abundance: .
v_gene: TRBV6-5
len: 16
CDR3nt: TGTGCCAGCAGTTACTCCCGGGGAATAGGCGGAAACACCATATATTTT
CDR3aa: CASSYSRGIGGNTIYF

j_gene: TRBJ2-5
d_gene: .
abundance: once
v_gene: TRBV5-1
len: 14
CDR3nt: TGCGCCAGCAGCTTGGGAAGGGGGAGAGAGACCCAGTACTTC
CDR3aa: CASSLGRGRETQYF

j_gene: TRBJ2-7
d_gene: .
abundance: .
v_gene: TRBV18
len: 14
CDR3nt: TGTGCCAGCTCACCACAACCGGGGAGGTACGAGCAGTACTTC
CDR3aa: CASSPQPGRYEQYF

j_gene: TRBJ1-1
d_gene: .
abundance: .
v_gene: TRBV19
len: 12
CDR3nt: TGTGCCAGTAGATCGCAGGTGCTCGGAGCTTTCTTT
CDR3aa: CASRSQVLGAFF

j_gene: TRBJ1-4
d_gene: .
abundance: .
v_gene: TRBV2
len: 15
CDR3nt: TGTGCCAGCAATAGCGGGACGTTTGCGAGTGAAAAACTGTTTTTT
CDR3aa: CASNSGTFASEKLFF

j_gene: TRBJ2-5
d_gene: .
abundance: .
v_gene: TRBV7-8
len: 13
CDR3nt: TGTGCCAGCAGCTTACGGCTAGCGGAGACCCAGTACTTC
CDR3aa: CASSLRLAETQYF

j_gene: TRBJ1-2
d_gene: .
abundance: once
v_gene: TRBV5-1
len: 13
CDR3nt: TGCGCCAGCAGCAAACAGGGAATCGGTGGCTACACCTTC
CDR3aa: CASSKQGIGGYTF

j_gene: TRBJ1-3
d_gene: .
abundance: once
v_gene: TRBV6-1
len: 17
CDR3nt: TGTGCCAGCAGTGAAGCCCCGCGGGGGAGCTCTGGAAACACCATATATTTT
CDR3aa: CASSEAPRGSSGNTIYF

j_gene: TRBJ2-1
d_gene: TRBD1
abundance: .
v_gene: TRBV5-6
len: 16
CDR3nt: TGTGCCAGCAGCTTCTTAGGGACAGGGGATTACAATGAGCAGTTCTTC
CDR3aa: CASSFLGTGDYNEQFF

j_gene: TRBJ2-7
d_gene: .
abundance: .
v_gene: TRBV5-1
len: 15
CDR3nt: TGCGCCAGCAGCCCCAACCAGGGGGGCCCCTACGAGCAGTACTTC
CDR3aa: CASSPNQGGPYEQYF

j_gene: TRBJ2-5
d_gene: .
abundance: .
v_gene: TRBV6-5
len: 15
CDR3nt: TGTGCCAGCAGTTATGAGGGCACCCTCCAAGAGACCCAGTACTTC
CDR3aa: CASSYEGTLQETQYF

j_gene: TRBJ1-6
d_gene: TRBD1
abundance: .
v_gene: TRBV19
len: 17
CDR3nt: TGTGCCAGTAGTTTGGGACAGCCGCTCTCCTATAATTCACCCCTCCACTTT
CDR3aa: CASSLGQPLSYNSPLHF

j_gene: TRBJ2-2
d_gene: .
abundance: many
v_gene: TRBV6-5
len: 14
CDR3nt: TGTGCCAGCAGTTACTCCCAGATCACCGGGGAGCTGTTTTTT
CDR3aa: CASSYSQITGELFF

j_gene: TRBJ2-7
d_gene: .
abundance: .
v_gene: TRBV15
len: 15
CDR3nt: TGTGCCACCAGCAGGCCCGGGACTCCTACCTACGAGCAGTACTTC
CDR3aa: CATSRPGTPTYEQYF

j_gene: TRBJ2-7
d_gene: .
abundance: few
v_gene: TRBV4-1
len: 15
CDR3nt: TGCGCCAGCAGCCCGACAGGCCAGTACTCCTACGAGCAGTACTTC
CDR3aa: CASSPTGQYSYEQYF

j_gene: TRBJ1-2
d_gene: TRBD1
abundance: .
v_gene: TRBV6-5
len: 15
CDR3nt: TGTGCCAGCAGTTACTTAAGGACAGGGGACTATGGCTACACCTTC
CDR3aa: CASSYLRTGDYGYTF

j_gene: TRBJ1-1
d_gene: .
abundance: .
v_gene: TRBV5-1
len: 15
CDR3nt: TGCGCCAGCAGCCAGATCAGGGGTCAAGGCACTGAAGCTTTCTTT
CDR3aa: CASSQIRGQGTEAFF

j_gene: TRBJ2-3
d_gene: .
abundance: .
v_gene: TRBV5-1
len: 15
CDR3nt: TGCGCCAGCAGCAAGGACAGCCAGGGCACAGATACGCAGTATTTT
CDR3aa: CASSKDSQGTDTQYF

j_gene: TRBJ1-1
d_gene: .
abundance: .
v_gene: TRBV10-3
len: 13
CDR3nt: TGTGCCATCAGTCTGGGCACAGGCACTGAAGCTTTCTTT
CDR3aa: CAISLGTGTEAFF

j_gene: TRBJ2-7
d_gene: TRBD2
abundance: .
v_gene: TRBV29-1
len: 17
CDR3nt: TGCAGCGTTGAACTACTTCTTGGGGGACTAGCGGGGTCTAAGCAGTACTTC
CDR3aa: CSVELLLGGLAGSKQYF

j_gene: TRBJ2-4
d_gene: .
abundance: .
v_gene: TRBV11-2
len: 16
CDR3nt: TGTGCCAGCAGCTCCTTCGGGAAGGGGGACCCAAACATTCAGTACTTC
CDR3aa: CASSSFGKGDPNIQYF

j_gene: TRBJ2-5
d_gene: TRBD1
abundance: .
v_gene: TRBV6-5
len: 11
CDR3nt: TGTGCCGTCAGGGACAGACAGACCCAGTACTTC
CDR3aa: CAVRDRQTQYF

j_gene: TRBJ2-3
d_gene: .
abundance: .
v_gene: TRBV7-2
len: 11
CDR3nt: TGTGCCAGCAGCCCCGGCGGGCCGCAGTATTTT
CDR3aa: CASSPGGPQYF

j_gene: TRBJ1-4
d_gene: .
abundance: .
v_gene: TRBV29-1
len: 11
CDR3nt: TGCAGCGCTGTGGGGGGTGAAAAACTGTTTTTT
CDR3aa: CSAVGGEKLFF

j_gene: TRBJ1-4
d_gene: TRBD1
abundance: .
v_gene: TRBV19
len: 14
CDR3nt: TGTGCCAGTAGTTCGACAGGGGGGGATGAAAAACTGTTTTTT
CDR3aa: CASSSTGGDEKLFF

j_gene: TRBJ2-3
d_gene: TRBD2
abundance: once
v_gene: TRBV5-1
len: 16
CDR3nt: TGCGCCAGCAGCATCGGACTAGCGGTTAGCACAGATACGCAGTATTTT
CDR3aa: CASSIGLAVSTDTQYF

j_gene: TRBJ1-1
d_gene: .
abundance: .
v_gene: TRBV5-4
len: 15
CDR3nt: TGTGCCAGCAGCCTGGACTCGTCGGGGAACACTGAGGCTTTCTTT
CDR3aa: CASSLDSSGNTEAFF

j_gene: TRBJ1-6
d_gene: .
abundance: .
v_gene: TRBV7-9
len: 14
CDR3nt: TGTGCCAGCAGCTTAGTGAGGCGTGATTCACCCCTCCACTTT
CDR3aa: CASSLVRRDSPLHF

j_gene: TRBJ2-5
d_gene: TRBD2
abundance: .
v_gene: TRBV6-1
len: 16
CDR3nt: TGTGCCAGCAGTGGCAAGATAGCGGGGGGAGGAGAGACCCAGTACTTC
CDR3aa: CASSGKIAGGGETQYF

j_gene: TRBJ2-3
d_gene: .
abundance: .
v_gene: TRBV5-3
len: 17
CDR3nt: TGTGCCAGAAGCTCGGGAGATGGTCCAGAGTTCACAGATACGCAGTATTTT
CDR3aa: CARSSGDGPEFTDTQYF

j_gene: TRBJ2-5
d_gene: .
abundance: .
v_gene: TRBV11-2
len: 18
CDR3nt: TGTGCCAGCAGCTCTAATTGGGGGGCCGGGACAGACACTACGAGGCAGTACTTC
CDR3aa: CASSSNWGAGTDTTRQYF